The source of this TCR beta chain is a study of T cells after posttransplantation cyclophosphamide. Study-wide findings and caveats: Later blood repertoires were often dominated by clones from the donor CD8+ memory compartment. Blood and skin or GI T cell repertoires showed limited TRB overlap.

TCRdb's table, derived via immunoSEQ multiplex PCR, lists solely in-frame clones and lacks some. Found here are some 4,000 clones, no singletons; the ten largest cover over 10%. CDR1 and CDR2 from the germline V gene are SGHNT and YYREEE (reference sequence). This CDR3 spans 17 amino acids. J was trimmed by 6 bases and V by 0 bases; bases with no gene match: 10. This clone was detected many times. Antigen unknown. Busulfan-fludarabine conditioning, marrow transplant, and cyclophosphamide on days +3 and +4 were administered. Here the sequenced sample was PBMCs, taken after allogeneic stem cell transplant with posttransplant cyclophosphamide. This receptor was taken from a female patient aged 18 to 29 who received an allogeneic stem cell transplant from an unrelated donor, was CMV-positive, and had acute GVHD only. Some T cells may be supplied by the graft donor. The J gene is TRBJ2-1, the V gene TRBV5-4; 9 bases are a match to TRBD2. The CDR3 reads CASSLDGAGGPGNEQFF. The CDR3 coding sequence is TGTGCCAGCAGCTTGGACGGGGCGGGAGGGCCGGGCAATGAGCAGTTCTTC.